In this sample, the clone carrying this T cell receptor (beta chain) turned up once. This CDR3 comprises 18 residues. Germline V gene lookup returns CDR1 MDHEN and CDR2 SYDVKM. V lost 7 bases to trimming and J lost 0 bases, with 19 bases between them. These data belong to a study of blood T cell repertoires in COVID-19. Study background: COVID-19 samples from acute and convalescent phases originated in the United States, Italy and Spain. Nucleic acid was either cDNA or gDNA, and it came from T cells, B-cell-depleted T cells, or PBMCs.

Libraries were prepared by immunoSEQ multiplex PCR; TCRdb keeps only in-frame clonotypes and omits some of them. The data hold hundreds of thousands of clones, with around nine tenths observed a single time. This clonotype was sampled from a woman aged 55-70 years who had recovered from COVID-19. Input material: peripheral blood. This rearrangement joins TRBV28 to TRBJ2-6; the D gene is possibly TRBD2 (5 bases). CDR3 region: CASTAPGVGVSGANVLTF. The CDR3 coding sequence is TGTGCCAGCACGGCCCCTGGGGTGGGAGTCTCTGGGGCCAACGTCCTGACTTTC.